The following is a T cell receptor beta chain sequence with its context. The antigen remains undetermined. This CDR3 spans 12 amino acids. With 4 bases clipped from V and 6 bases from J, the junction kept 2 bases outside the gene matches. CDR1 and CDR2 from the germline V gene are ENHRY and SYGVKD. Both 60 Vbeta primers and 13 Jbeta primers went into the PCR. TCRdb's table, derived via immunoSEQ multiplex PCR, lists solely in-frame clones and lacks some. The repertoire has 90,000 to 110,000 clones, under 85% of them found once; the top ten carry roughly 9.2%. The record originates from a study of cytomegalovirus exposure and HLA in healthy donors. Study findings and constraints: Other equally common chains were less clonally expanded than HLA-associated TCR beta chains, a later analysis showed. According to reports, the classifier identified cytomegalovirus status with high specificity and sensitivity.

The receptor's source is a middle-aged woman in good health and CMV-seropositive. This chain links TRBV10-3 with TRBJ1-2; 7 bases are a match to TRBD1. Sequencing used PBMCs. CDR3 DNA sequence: TGTGCCATCAGTGCAGGGGGAGATGGCTACACCTTC. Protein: CAISAGGDGYTF.